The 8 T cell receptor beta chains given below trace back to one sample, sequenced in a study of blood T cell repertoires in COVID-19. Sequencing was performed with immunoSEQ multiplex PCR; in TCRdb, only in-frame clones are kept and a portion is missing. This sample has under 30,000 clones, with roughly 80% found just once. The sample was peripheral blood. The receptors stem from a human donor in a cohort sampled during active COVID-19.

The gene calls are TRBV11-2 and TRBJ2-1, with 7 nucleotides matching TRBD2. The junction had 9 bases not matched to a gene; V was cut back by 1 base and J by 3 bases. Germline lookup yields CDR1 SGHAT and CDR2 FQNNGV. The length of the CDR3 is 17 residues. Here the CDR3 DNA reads TGTGCCAGCAGCTTAGTCGGGGTGATAGCGGGCTACAATGAGCAGTTCTTC. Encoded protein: CASSLVGVIAGYNEQFF. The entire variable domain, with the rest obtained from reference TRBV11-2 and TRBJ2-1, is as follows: EAGVAQSPRYKIIEKRQSVAFWCNPISGHATLYWYQQILGQGPKLLIQFQNNGVVDDSQLPKDRFSAERLKGVDSTLKIQPAKLEDSAVYLCASSLVGVIAGYNEQFFGPGTRLTVL.

DNA of the CDR3: TGTGCCAGTAGTATGCCTCTAGCGGGGGGGCGTGAGCAGTTCTTC. It encodes CASSMPLAGGREQFF. The chain uses TRBV19 and TRBJ2-1; TRBD2 matches 12 bases. J lost 9 bases, V lost 3 bases, and 6 bases had no gene match. The CDR3 runs 15 residues. From germline, CDR1 is LNHDA and CDR2 SQIVND (reference sequence).

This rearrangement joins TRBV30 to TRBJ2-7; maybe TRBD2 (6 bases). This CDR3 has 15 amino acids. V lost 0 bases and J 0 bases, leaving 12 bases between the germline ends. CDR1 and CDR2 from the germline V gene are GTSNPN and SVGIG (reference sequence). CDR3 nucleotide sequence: TGTGCCTGGAGTGTATCCCCGACTAGCTCCTACGAGCAGTACTTC. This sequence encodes CAWSVSPTSSYEQYF.

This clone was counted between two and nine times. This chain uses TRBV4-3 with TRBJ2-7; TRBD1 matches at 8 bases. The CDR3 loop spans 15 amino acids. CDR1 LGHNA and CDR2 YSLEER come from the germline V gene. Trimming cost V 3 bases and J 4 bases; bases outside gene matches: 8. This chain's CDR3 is CASSHSQGAGYEQYF. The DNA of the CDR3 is TGCGCCAGCAGCCATTCCCAGGGGGCAGGGTACGAGCAGTACTTC.

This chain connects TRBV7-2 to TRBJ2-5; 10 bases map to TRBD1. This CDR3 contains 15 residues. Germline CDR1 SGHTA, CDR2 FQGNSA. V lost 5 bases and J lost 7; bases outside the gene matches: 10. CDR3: CASSPRDRGQGTQYF. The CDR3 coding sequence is TGTGCCAGCAGCCCCCGGGACAGGGGTCAGGGGACCCAGTACTTC.

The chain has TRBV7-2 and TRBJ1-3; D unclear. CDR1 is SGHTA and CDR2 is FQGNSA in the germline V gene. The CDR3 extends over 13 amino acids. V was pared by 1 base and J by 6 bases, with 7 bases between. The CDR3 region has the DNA TGTGCCAGCAGCTTAGAGACTCTAAACACCATATATTTT. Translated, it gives CASSLETLNTIYF. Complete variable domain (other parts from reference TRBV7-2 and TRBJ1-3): GAGVSQSPSNKVTEKGKDVELRCDPISGHTALYWYRQSLGQGLEFLIYFQGNSAPDKSGLPSDRFSAERTGGSVSTLTIQRTQQEDSAVYLCASSLETLNTIYFGEGSWLTVV.

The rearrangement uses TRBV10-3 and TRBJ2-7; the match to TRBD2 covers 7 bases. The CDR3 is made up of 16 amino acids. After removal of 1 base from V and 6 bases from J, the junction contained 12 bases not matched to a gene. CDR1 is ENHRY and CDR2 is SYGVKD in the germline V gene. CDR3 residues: CAISELGREGLREQYF. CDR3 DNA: TGTGCCATCAGTGAGTTGGGCAGGGAGGGCTTGCGCGAGCAGTACTTC.

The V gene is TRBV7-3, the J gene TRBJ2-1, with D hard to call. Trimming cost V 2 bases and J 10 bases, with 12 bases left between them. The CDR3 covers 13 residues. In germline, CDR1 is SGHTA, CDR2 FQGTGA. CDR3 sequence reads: CASSLARDREQFF. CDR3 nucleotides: TGTGCCAGCAGCTTAGCCCGAGATCGAGAGCAGTTCTTC.